These 6 T cell receptor beta chains came from one sample sequenced in a study of molecular identifiers for immune sequencing clone quantification. MiXCR, run by TCRdb on the PCR reads, gives a single entry per CDR3 protein. The sample has about 630,000 distinct CDR3 sequences, 25% seen once. Material: naive CD8+ T cells from blood, with Jurkat cell RNA spiked in. The sample's subset: FACS-sorted CD8+CD4-CCR7+CD45RA+ naive T cells. The source of these receptors is a human donor in good health. Some libraries in this study had Jurkat cell RNA spiked in.

The chain is built from TRBV19 and TRBJ1-5, with no clear D. The CDR3 totals 15 residues. V was pared by 3 bases and J by 0 bases, with 9 bases between. Germline V CDR1 and CDR2: LNHDA, SQIVND (reference sequence). As DNA, the CDR3 is TGTGCCAGTAGTATGGTGGGCTTTAGCAATCAGCCCCAGCATTTT. The encoded protein is CASSMVGFSNQPQHF.

V is TRBV28 and J is TRBJ1-2; 8 bases align to TRBD1. The length of the CDR3 is 15 residues. The V gene end was trimmed by 5 bases and the J gene end by 4 bases; junction bases not matched to a gene: 9. Germline CDR1 MDHEN, CDR2 SYDVKM. This CDR3 is CASSLQGAVFYGYTF. The CDR3 bases are TGTGCCAGCAGTCTCCAGGGGGCAGTTTTCTATGGCTACACCTTC.

The chain combines TRBV4-2 with TRBJ2-1; D perhaps matches TRBD1 (8 bases). The V end lost 3 bases, the J end lost 9 bases, and 18 bases lay between the germline ends. Per germline, CDR1 LGHNA and CDR2 YNFKEQ. The CDR3 is 15 residues long. CDR3 sequence reads: CASSQSTGGAVEQFF. The CDR3 bases are TGTGCCAGCAGCCAGTCTACAGGGGGGGCCGTTGAGCAGTTCTTC.

This clonotype was found many times. CDR3 nucleotide sequence: TGTGCCAGTCTACCCCTTGATAGCAATCAGCCCCAGCATTTT. It codes for CASLPLDSNQPQHF. The rearrangement joins TRBV6-1 to TRBJ1-5, with D uncertain. V was pared by 9 bases and J by 0 bases, with 12 bases between. Germline V gene lookup returns CDR1 MNHNS and CDR2 SASEGT. The CDR3 extends over 14 amino acids.

The table lists this clonotype with a few counts. The CDR3 DNA sequence: TGTGCCAGCAGTAGAGAGCCGGGACAGGGGAGGGACACTGAAGCTTTCTTT. Its translation: CASSREPGQGRDTEAFF. The chain combines TRBV12-3 or TRBV12-4 with TRBJ1-1; 10 positions agree with TRBD1. V lost 5 bases and J lost 3; bases outside the gene matches: 12. The CDR3 has 17 amino acids.

Many counts were recorded for this clonotype. The V gene is TRBV20-1, the J gene TRBJ1-1; no clear D gene. Germline CDR1 DFQATT, CDR2 SNEGSKA (reference sequence). The V end was cut by 0 bases, the J end by 4 bases, with 6 bases between. The CDR3 loop spans 12 amino acids. As DNA, the CDR3 is TGCAGTGCTAGAGAAGGAGGCACTGAAGCTTTCTTT. Protein: CSAREGGTEAFF.